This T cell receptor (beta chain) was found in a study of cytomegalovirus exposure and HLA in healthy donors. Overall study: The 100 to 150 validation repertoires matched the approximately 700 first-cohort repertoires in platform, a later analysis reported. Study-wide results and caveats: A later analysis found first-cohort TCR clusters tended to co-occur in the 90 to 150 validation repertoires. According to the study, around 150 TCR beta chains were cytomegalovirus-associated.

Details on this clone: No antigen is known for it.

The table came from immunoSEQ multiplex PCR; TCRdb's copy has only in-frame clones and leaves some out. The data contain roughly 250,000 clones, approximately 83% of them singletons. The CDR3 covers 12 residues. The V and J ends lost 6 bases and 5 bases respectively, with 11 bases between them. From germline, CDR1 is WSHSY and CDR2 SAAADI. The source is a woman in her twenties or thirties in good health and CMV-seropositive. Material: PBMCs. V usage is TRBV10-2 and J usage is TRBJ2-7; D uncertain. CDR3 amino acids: CASRSLYNEQYF. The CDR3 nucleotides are TGCGCCAGCAGAAGCCTGTATAACGAGCAGTACTTC.